This TCR beta chain stems from a study of cytomegalovirus exposure and HLA in healthy donors. The CDR3 contains 13 residues. Germline CDR1 reads SGHRS; CDR2 reads YFSETQ. Trimming removed 3 bases from V and 7 bases from J, with 14 bases in between. Study results and limitations: Usually a TCR sequence was rare, but some public TCRs were found in many donors.

As to this clone: Antigen unknown.

Use of 60 Vbeta and 13 Jbeta primers characterized the PCR. Profiling relied on immunoSEQ multiplex PCR, and the TCRdb table lists in-frame clones only, not all of them. The sample holds around 250,000 clones, roughly 91% seen once. The sequence came from a girl aged 2 to 9 in good health and CMV-seronegative. The rearrangement links TRBV5-1 to TRBJ2-7; the D gene is possibly TRBD2 (7 bases). Sequencing was performed on PBMCs. Written as DNA, the CDR3 is TGCGCCAGCAGCTCTGTCGGGGGGCTGGAGCAGTACTTC. Translated, it gives CASSSVGGLEQYF. The entire variable domain, with the rest obtained from reference TRBV5-1 and TRBJ2-7, is as follows: KAGVTQTPRYLIKTRGQQVTLSCSPISGHRSVSWYQQTPGQGLQFLFEYFSETQRNKGNFPGRFSGRQFSNSRSEMNVSTLELGDSALYLCASSSVGGLEQYFGPGTRLTVT.